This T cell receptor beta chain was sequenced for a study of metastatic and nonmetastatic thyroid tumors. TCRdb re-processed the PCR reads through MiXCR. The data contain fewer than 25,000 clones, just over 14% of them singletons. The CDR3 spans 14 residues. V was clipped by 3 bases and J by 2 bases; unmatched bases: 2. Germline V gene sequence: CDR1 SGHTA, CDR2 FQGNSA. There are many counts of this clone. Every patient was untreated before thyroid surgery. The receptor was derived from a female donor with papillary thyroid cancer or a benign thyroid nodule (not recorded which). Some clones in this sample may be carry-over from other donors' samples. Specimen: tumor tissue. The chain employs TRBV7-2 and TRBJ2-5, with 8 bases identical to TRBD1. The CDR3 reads CASSFNRGQETQYF. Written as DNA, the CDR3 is TGTGCCAGCAGCTTTAACAGGGGGCAAGAGACCCAGTACTTC.